The TCR beta chain under discussion was sequenced for a study of blood T cell repertoires in COVID-19. Overall study: COVID-19 samples collected from the United States, Italy and Spain covered acute and convalescent phases.

The germline CDR1 and CDR2 sequences are KGHSH and LQKENI. The CDR3 has 15 residues. Trimming left V 0 bases short and J 3 bases short, with 11 bases between. Assay: immunoSEQ multiplex PCR; the TCRdb copy retains only in-frame clones and omits some. This sample has more than 150,000 clones; about four fifths occur once, and the top ten carry approximately 15%. Concerning this clone: Within the sample, other DNA sequences also encode this same CDR3.

Sequenced material: peripheral blood. The clonotype originates from a woman over 75 with acute or convalescent COVID-19. V is TRBV18 and J is TRBJ1-1, with a weak D call TRBD1 (5 bases). CDR3 residues: CASSPPGGRDTEAFF. In DNA, the CDR3 is TGTGCCAGCTCACCACCTGGGGGGAGGGACACTGAAGCTTTCTTT. Drawing the rest from reference TRBV18 and TRBJ1-1, the complete variable domain is NAGVMQNPRHLVRRRGQEARLRCSPMKGHSHVYWYRQLPEEGLKFMVYLQKENIIDESGMPKERFSAEFPKEGPSILRIQQVVRGDSAAYFCASSPPGGRDTEAFFGQGTRLTVV.